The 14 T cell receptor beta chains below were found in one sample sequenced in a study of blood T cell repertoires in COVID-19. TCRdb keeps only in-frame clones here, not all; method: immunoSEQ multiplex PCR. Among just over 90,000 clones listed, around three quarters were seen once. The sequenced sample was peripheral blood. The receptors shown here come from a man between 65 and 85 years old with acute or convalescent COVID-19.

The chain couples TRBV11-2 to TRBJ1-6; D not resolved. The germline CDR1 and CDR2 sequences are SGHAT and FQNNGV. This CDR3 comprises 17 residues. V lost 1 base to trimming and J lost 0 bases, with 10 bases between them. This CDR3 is CASSLGGQSSYNSPLHF. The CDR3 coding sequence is TGTGCCAGCAGCTTAGGAGGGCAGAGCTCCTATAATTCACCCCTCCACTTT.

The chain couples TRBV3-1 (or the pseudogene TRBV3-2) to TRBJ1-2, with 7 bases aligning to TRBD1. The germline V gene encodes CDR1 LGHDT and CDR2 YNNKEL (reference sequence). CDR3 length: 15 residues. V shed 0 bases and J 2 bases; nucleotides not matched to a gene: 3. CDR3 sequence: CASSQEGGPNYGYTF. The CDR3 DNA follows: TGTGCCAGCAGCCAAGAAGGGGGCCCGAACTATGGCTACACCTTC.

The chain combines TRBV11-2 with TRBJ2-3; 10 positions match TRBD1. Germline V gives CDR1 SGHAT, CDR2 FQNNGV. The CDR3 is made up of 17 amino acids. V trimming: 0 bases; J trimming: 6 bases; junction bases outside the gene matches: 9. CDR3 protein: CASSLEADRGKRDTQYF. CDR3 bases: TGTGCCAGCAGCTTAGAAGCGGACAGGGGGAAGAGGGATACGCAGTATTTT.

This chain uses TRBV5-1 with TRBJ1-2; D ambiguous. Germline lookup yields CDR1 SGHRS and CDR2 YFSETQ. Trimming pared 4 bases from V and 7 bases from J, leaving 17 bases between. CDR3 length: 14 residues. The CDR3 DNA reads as TGCGCCAGCAGCCCCCTAGGAGGGAGTGGTGGCTACACCTTC. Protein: CASSPLGGSGGYTF.

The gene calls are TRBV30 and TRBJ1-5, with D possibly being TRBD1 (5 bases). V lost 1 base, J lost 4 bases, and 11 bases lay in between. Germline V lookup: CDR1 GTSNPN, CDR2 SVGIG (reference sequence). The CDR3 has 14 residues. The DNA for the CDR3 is TGTGCCTGGAGTGATCCAGGGTATAATCAGCCCCAGCATTTT. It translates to CAWSDPGYNQPQHF.

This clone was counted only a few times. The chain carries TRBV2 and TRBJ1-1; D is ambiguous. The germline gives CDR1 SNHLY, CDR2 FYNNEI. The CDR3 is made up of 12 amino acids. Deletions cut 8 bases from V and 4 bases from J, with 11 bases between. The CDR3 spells CASYNGGTEAFF. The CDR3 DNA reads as TGTGCCAGCTACAATGGCGGCACTGAAGCTTTCTTT. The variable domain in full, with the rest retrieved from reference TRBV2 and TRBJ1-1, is EPEVTQTPSHQVTQMGQEVILRCVPISNHLYFYWYRQILGQKVEFLVSFYNNEISEKSEIFDDQFSVERPDGSNFTLKIRSTKLEDSAMYFCASYNGGTEAFFGQGTRLTVV.

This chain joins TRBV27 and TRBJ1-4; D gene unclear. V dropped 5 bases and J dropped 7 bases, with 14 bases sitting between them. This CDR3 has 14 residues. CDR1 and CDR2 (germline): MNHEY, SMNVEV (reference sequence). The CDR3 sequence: CASSGNGVGEKLFF. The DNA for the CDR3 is TGTGCCAGCAGTGGTAACGGGGTCGGTGAAAAACTGTTTTTT. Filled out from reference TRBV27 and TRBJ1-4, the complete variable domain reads EAQVTQNPRYLITVTGKKLTVTCSQNMNHEYMSWYRQDPGLGLRQIYYSMNVEVTDKGDVPEGYKVSRKEKRNFPLILESPSPNQTSLYFCASSGNGVGEKLFFGSGTQLSVL.

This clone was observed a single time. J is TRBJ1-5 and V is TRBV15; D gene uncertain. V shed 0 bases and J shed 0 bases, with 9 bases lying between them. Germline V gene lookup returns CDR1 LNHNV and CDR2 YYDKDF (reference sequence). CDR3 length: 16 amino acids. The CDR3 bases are TGTGCCACCAGCAGAGATCAGGTGAATAGCAATCAGCCCCAGCATTTT. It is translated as CATSRDQVNSNQPQHF.

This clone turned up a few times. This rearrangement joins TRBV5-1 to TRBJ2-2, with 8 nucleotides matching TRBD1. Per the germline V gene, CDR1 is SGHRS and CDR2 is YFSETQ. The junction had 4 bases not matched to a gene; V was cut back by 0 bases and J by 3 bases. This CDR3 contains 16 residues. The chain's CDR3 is CASSLGTGRHTGELFF. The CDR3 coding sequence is TGCGCCAGCAGCTTGGGGACAGGGAGACACACCGGGGAGCTGTTTTTT.

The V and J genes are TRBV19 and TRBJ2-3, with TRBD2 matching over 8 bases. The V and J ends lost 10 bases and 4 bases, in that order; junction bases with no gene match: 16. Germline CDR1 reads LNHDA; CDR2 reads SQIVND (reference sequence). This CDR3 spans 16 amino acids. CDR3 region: CATPSPQREKSDTQYF. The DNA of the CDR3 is TGTGCCACCCCCTCCCCCCAGCGGGAGAAATCAGATACGCAGTATTTT.

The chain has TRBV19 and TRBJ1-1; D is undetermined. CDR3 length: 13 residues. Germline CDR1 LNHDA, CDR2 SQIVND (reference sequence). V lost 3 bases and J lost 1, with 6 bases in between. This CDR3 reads CASSITENTEAFF. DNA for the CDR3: TGTGCCAGTAGTATCACAGAGAACACTGAAGCTTTCTTT.

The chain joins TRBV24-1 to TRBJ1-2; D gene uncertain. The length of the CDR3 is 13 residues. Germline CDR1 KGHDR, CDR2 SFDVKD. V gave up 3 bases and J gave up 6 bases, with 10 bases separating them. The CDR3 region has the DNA TGTGCCACCAGTGATGGGGTGAGGGATGGCTACACCTTC. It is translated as CATSDGVRDGYTF.

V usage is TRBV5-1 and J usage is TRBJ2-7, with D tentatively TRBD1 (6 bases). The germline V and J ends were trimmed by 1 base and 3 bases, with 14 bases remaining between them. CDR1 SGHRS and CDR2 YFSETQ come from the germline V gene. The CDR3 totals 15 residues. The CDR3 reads CASSLSGDPYYEQYV. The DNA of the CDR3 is TGCGCCAGCAGCTTGTCAGGGGATCCCTACTACGAGCAGTACGTC.

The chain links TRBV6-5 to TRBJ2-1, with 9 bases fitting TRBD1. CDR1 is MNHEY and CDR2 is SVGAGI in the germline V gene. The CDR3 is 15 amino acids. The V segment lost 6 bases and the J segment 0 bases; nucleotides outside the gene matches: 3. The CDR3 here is CASRDRGSSYNEQFF. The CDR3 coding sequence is TGTGCCAGCAGAGACAGGGGGTCCTCCTACAATGAGCAGTTCTTC.